The next 31 T cell receptor beta chains were all read from a single sample in a study of T cells in Graves' hyperthyroidism and ophthalmopathy. Amplified regions were TCR beta CDR3 sequences from RNA transcripts. A first-round RT-PCR of the TCR CDR3 used the HTBI primer set. MiXCR, applied by TCRdb to the multiplex PCR reads, yields one record per CDR3 protein. The sample yields 350,000 to 400,000 distinct CDR3 sequences, over 11% seen once. What was sequenced was blood. Receptors originate from an older woman with Graves' hyperthyroidism.

The chain uses TRBV4-1 and TRBJ1-2; no clear D. Trimming pared 6 bases from V and 1 base from J, leaving 18 bases between. Germline CDR1 reads MGHRA; CDR2 reads YSYEKL. The CDR3 contains 16 residues. CDR3 region: CASSKQTGGGNYGYTF. CDR3 DNA sequence: TGCGCCAGCAGTAAACAAACCGGAGGAGGTAACTATGGCTACACCTTC.

As regards this clonotype: The junction differs from germline at one of its ends, possibly a read error. This sequence joins TRBV7-7 and TRBJ2-1, with no clear D. The germline CDR1 and CDR2 sequences are SSHAT and FNYEAQ (reference sequence). The CDR3 is 15 amino acids. The CDR3 loop reads CASSSGFSSYNEQFF. CDR3 nucleotides: TGTGCTAGCAGCTCTGGGTTTTCTAGCTACAATGAGCAGTTCTTC.

This clonotype was detected ten times or more. J is TRBJ1-2 and V is TRBV28; the D gene is possibly TRBD1 (6 bases). Germline V gene sequence: CDR1 MDHEN, CDR2 SYDVKM. The V gene lost 3 bases and the J gene lost 5 bases, with 13 bases spanning the gap. CDR3 length equals 14 residues. The CDR3 sequence: CASSFAYRAYGYTF. In DNA, the CDR3 is TGTGCCAGCAGTTTTGCCTACAGGGCATATGGCTACACCTTC.

With respect to this clonotype: One base away lies a much larger clone, so this may be a sequencing read error. This chain joins TRBV7-9 and TRBJ2-1; TRBD2 aligns across 7 bases. V was clipped by 8 bases and J by 2 bases; unmatched bases: 12. This CDR3 spans 16 amino acids. CDR1 is SEHNR and CDR2 is FQNEAQ in the germline V gene (reference sequence). The CDR3 DNA reads as TGTGCCAGCGGCCCCAGGAGGGGAGGGACCTACAATGAGCAGTTCTTC. It encodes CASGPRRGGTYNEQFF. Complete variable domain (other parts from reference TRBV7-9 and TRBJ2-1): DTGVSQNPRHKITKRGQNVTFRCDPISEHNRLYWYRQTLGQGPEFLTYFQNEAQLEKSRLLSDRFSAERPKGSFSTLEIQRTEQGDSAMYLCASGPRRGGTYNEQFFGPGTRLTVL.

This clonotype occurred many times. The V gene is TRBV28, the J gene TRBJ2-2; TRBD1 is a possible D gene (5 bases). Trimming took off 4 bases at V and 9 bases at J, with 18 bases between the two ends. The CDR3 sequence is 15 residues long. Germline CDR1 and CDR2: MDHEN and SYDVKM. CDR3 bases: TGTGCCAGCAGTTCCACCCACCGACAGACCCGGGAGCTGTTTTTT. Encoded protein: CASSSTHRQTRELFF.

This clonotype was counted only a few times. The gene calls are TRBV24-1 and TRBJ2-2; 8 nucleotides agree with TRBD2. This CDR3 is built from 15 residues. V dropped 9 bases and J dropped 1; count of bases not matched to a gene: 6. Germline loops: CDR1 KGHDR, CDR2 SFDVKD. CDR3 coding DNA: TGTGCCACCGGGCGGGGGGATCGGAACACCGGGGAGCTGTTTTTT. This codes for CATGRGDRNTGELFF.

There are a few counts of this clonotype. This chain joins TRBV7-9 and TRBJ2-7; 7 bases are a match to TRBD1. The CDR3 is 14 residues long. Germline-derived CDR1 and CDR2 are SEHNR and FQNEAQ (reference sequence). The V and J ends lost 5 bases and 3 bases, in that order; junction bases with no gene match: 7. The CDR3 spells CASSLGGQNYEQYF. In nucleotides, the CDR3 is TGTGCCAGCAGCCTAGGGGGACAGAACTACGAGCAGTACTTC.

Only a few counts were recorded for this clonotype. The chain combines TRBV9 with TRBJ2-2; 7 bases are a match to TRBD2. Germline-derived CDR1 and CDR2 are SGDLS and YYNGEE. Germline trimming cut 0 bases from V and 4 bases from J; bases unmatched to any gene: 3. CDR3 length equals 15 residues. CDR3 residues: CASSVASGFTGELFF. The CDR3 nucleotides are TGTGCCAGCAGCGTAGCTAGCGGCTTCACCGGGGAGCTGTTTTTT.

By sample fraction, this clonotype is medium-sized. This chain joins TRBV11-2 and TRBJ2-1; 7 nucleotides line up with TRBD2. The CDR3 spans 13 residues. The germline V gene encodes CDR1 SGHAT and CDR2 FQNNGV. Trimming took 0 bases from V and 13 from J; bases not matched to a gene: 6. In nucleotides, the CDR3 is TGTGCCAGCAGCTTAGAAGGAGCGGGACCCCAGTTCTTC. Its protein product is CASSLEGAGPQFF.

This clonotype was picked up many times. J is TRBJ2-7 and V is TRBV6-2 or TRBV6-3; D gene unclear. This CDR3 comprises 14 residues. The V gene lost 0 bases and the J gene lost 3 bases, with 9 bases spanning the gap. From germline, CDR1 is MNHEY and CDR2 SVGEGT. The DNA for the CDR3 is TGTGCCAGCAGTTACTCGCCGCGGAGCTACGAGCAGTACTTC. Amino acids: CASSYSPRSYEQYF.

This clonotype appeared once. This sequence joins TRBV7-9 and TRBJ2-7; the D is unclear. V dropped 8 bases and J dropped 0 bases, with 14 bases sitting between them. Germline V gene data show CDR1 as SEHNR and CDR2 as FQNEAQ (reference sequence). There are 14 residues in the CDR3. The CDR3 reads CASSRDIISYEQYF. The CDR3 DNA is TGTGCCAGCTCCCGTGACATCATCTCCTACGAGCAGTACTTC.

This clonotype was picked up many times. This chain connects TRBV7-9 to TRBJ2-5; 13 bases align to TRBD2. CDR3 length: 17 residues. Germline-derived CDR1 and CDR2 are SEHNR and FQNEAQ (reference sequence). V dropped 4 bases and J dropped 5; count of bases not matched to a gene: 10. The CDR3 region has the DNA TGTGCCAGCAGCTCCCCCCAAGGACTAGCGGGAGTGGAGACCCAGTACTTC. As protein: CASSSPQGLAGVETQYF.

The rearrangement joins TRBV4-2 to TRBJ2-1; no reliable D call. This CDR3 has 16 residues. V was trimmed by 0 bases and J by 0 bases, leaving 9 bases between them. Germline CDR1 reads LGHNA; CDR2 reads YNFKEQ. The chain's CDR3 is CASSQDGFRSYNEQFF. CDR3 nucleotides: TGTGCCAGCAGCCAAGATGGCTTTCGCTCCTACAATGAGCAGTTCTTC.

This clonotype was counted a few times. This chain links TRBV20-1 with TRBJ2-5, with TRBD2 identical over 8 bases. Germline CDR1 is DFQATT and CDR2 is SNEGSKA (reference sequence). With V trimmed by 3 bases and J by 3 bases, 9 bases remained unmatched. The CDR3 is 15 amino acids. The DNA of the CDR3 is TGCAGTGCTAGGATGGTAGCGGGGCGTAAAGAGACCCAGTACTTC. This encodes CSARMVAGRKETQYF.

This clonotype has at least ten counts. The CDR3 spells CASREDRNYGYTF. In nucleotides, the CDR3 is TGTGCCAGCAGGGAAGACAGAAACTATGGCTACACCTTC. The chain carries TRBV28 and TRBJ1-2; tentative D call: TRBD1 (5 bases). With 6 bases removed from V and 2 bases from J, the gap between germline ends came to 10 bases. Germline V lookup: CDR1 MDHEN, CDR2 SYDVKM. This CDR3 has 13 amino acids.

As for this clonotype: This may stem from a read error, because a much larger clone lies one nucleotide away. This chain joins TRBV6-1 and TRBJ1-2; 8 bases fit TRBD1. The CDR3 length is 16 residues. Per the germline V gene, CDR1 is MNHNS and CDR2 is SASEGT. Here the CDR3 reads CVTVWSGGASGYGYTF. CDR3 bases: TGTGTCACCGTATGGTCAGGGGGCGCGTCGGGCTATGGCTACACCTTC.

This clonotype was observed many times. The chain recombines TRBV4-1 with TRBJ2-3; TRBD2 agrees at 9 bases. Looked up from germline, CDR1 is MGHRA and CDR2 is YSYEKL. Germline trimming cut 4 bases from V and 5 bases from J; bases unmatched to any gene: 7. CDR3 size: 15 residues. For the CDR3, the DNA is TGCGCCAGCAGCCTCCAAGCGGGAGGCCTAGATACGCAGTATTTT. Encoded protein: CASSLQAGGLDTQYF.

This clonotype was observed at least ten times. The rearrangement uses TRBV9 and TRBJ2-3; tentatively, D is TRBD2 (5 bases). CDR3 size: 15 residues. V lost 3 bases and J 2 bases, leaving 13 bases between the germline ends. Germline CDR1 SGDLS, CDR2 YYNGEE. The CDR3 region is CASSEWGAPTDTQYF. In DNA, the CDR3 is TGTGCCAGCAGCGAGTGGGGAGCACCCACAGATACGCAGTATTTT.

Note on this clonotype: Just one base apart from a much larger clone, this may be a read error. V is TRBV27 and J is TRBJ2-7; the D is unclear. Between the trimmed V and J ends, which lost 4 bases and 3 bases, there was a span of 19 bases. The CDR3 consists of 16 residues. Germline assignment: CDR1 MNHEY and CDR2 SMNVEV (reference sequence). CDR3 in amino acids: CASSSTPLTRHYEQYF. DNA for the CDR3: TGTGCCAGCAGTTCTACCCCCTTGACACGACACTACGAGCAGTACTTC.

The chain joins TRBV4-1 to TRBJ2-1; D may be TRBD1 (5 bases). The CDR3 length is 16 residues. The V end was cut by 8 bases, the J end by 1 base, with 18 bases between. Germline V gene data show CDR1 as MGHRA and CDR2 as YSYEKL. This chain's CDR3 is CASSLGRQGSYNEQFF. CDR3 nucleotide sequence: TGCGCCAGCTCCCTCGGACGGCAGGGATCCTACAATGAGCAGTTCTTC.

This clonotype was observed a handful of times. The chain combines TRBV29-1 with TRBJ1-1, with 7 nucleotides matching TRBD1. V was clipped by 8 bases and J by 0 bases; unmatched bases: 6. The germline V gene encodes CDR1 SQVTM and CDR2 ANQGSEA. The CDR3 consists of 13 residues. The CDR3 DNA follows: TGCAGCACCCGACAGGGTTTGAACACTGAAGCTTTCTTT. Amino acids: CSTRQGLNTEAFF.

The chain combines TRBV2 with TRBJ1-1, with D unclear. This CDR3 has 13 amino acids. The V end lost 8 bases, the J end lost 0 bases, and 10 bases lay between the germline ends. Germline V gives CDR1 SNHLY, CDR2 FYNNEI. DNA of the CDR3: TGTGCCAGCCGGCCAGAATTGAACACTGAAGCTTTCTTT. Protein sequence: CASRPELNTEAFF.

The chain combines TRBV2 with TRBJ2-7; TRBD1 or TRBD2 may be the D gene (6 bases each). Germline V lookup: CDR1 SNHLY, CDR2 FYNNEI. Trimming removed 6 bases from V and 5 bases from J, with 14 bases in between. The CDR3 runs to 13 residues. DNA for the CDR3: TGTGCCAGCAGGGAGGGGGGCCGCAACGAGCAGTACTTC. It encodes CASREGGRNEQYF.

Remarks on this clonotype: Sequence at one end of the junction differs from germline and may be a read error. The chain is built from TRBV6-2 or TRBV6-3 and TRBJ2-7, with 8 bases aligning to TRBD2. CDR1 is MNHEY and CDR2 is SVGEGT in the germline V gene. The CDR3 contains 15 residues. The CDR3 loop reads CASSLSAGGLYGQYF. In DNA form, the CDR3 reads TGTGCCAGCAGTCTGTCGGCGGGAGGCCTATACGGGCAGTACTTC.

This clonotype was counted between two and nine times. The CDR3 DNA sequence: TGTGCCAGCAGCTTGGGACGGCGGGCGGCCCAGTACTTC. Translating gives CASSLGRRAAQYF. The chain carries TRBV5-6 and TRBJ2-5; TRBD2 is a possible D gene (5 bases). Germline values: CDR1 SGHDT, CDR2 YYEEEE. CDR3 length: 13 amino acids. V was shortened by 0 bases and J by 9 bases, with 12 bases between the two germline ends.

This chain links TRBV6-5 with TRBJ2-1; the match to TRBD1 covers 8 bases. There are 14 residues in the CDR3. The V gene's germline CDR1 is MNHEY and CDR2 SVGAGI. Unmatched junction bases numbered 3, after V lost 4 bases and J lost 4 bases. For the CDR3, the DNA is TGTGCCAGCAGTTCAGGGGGCGCTTACAATGAGCAGTTCTTC. Residues: CASSSGGAYNEQFF.

This clonotype has at least ten counts. The chain combines TRBV10-2 with TRBJ2-7; D is possibly TRBD2 (6 bases). V was cut by 10 bases and J by 2 bases, with 24 bases left in between. From germline, CDR1 is WSHSY and CDR2 SAAADI. This CDR3 has 16 amino acids. CDR3 sequence: CATKLIPGTDPYEQYF. Written as DNA, the CDR3 is TGCGCCACCAAACTTATCCCCGGGACTGACCCCTACGAGCAGTACTTC.

The gene calls are TRBV7-4 and TRBJ1-5; 8 bases line up with TRBD1. CDR1 and CDR2 (germline): SGHVT, SQSDAQ. The CDR3 runs to 14 residues. The V gene end was trimmed by 4 bases and the J gene end by 5 bases; junction bases not matched to a gene: 4. Here the CDR3 DNA reads TGTGCCAGCAGCTACGGACAGGGACATCAGCCCCAGCATTTT. Encoded protein: CASSYGQGHQPQHF.

This clonotype occurred a few times. This chain connects TRBV11-2 to TRBJ1-5, with D possibly TRBD1 on 6 matching bases. This CDR3 contains 15 residues. Germline CDR1 is SGHAT and CDR2 is FQNNGV. V was trimmed by 2 bases and J by 6 bases, leaving 14 bases between them. In DNA form, the CDR3 reads TGTGCCAGCAGCTTATCAGGAGGGGGTGGTCAGCCCCAGCATTTT. It yields the protein CASSLSGGGGQPQHF. The variable domain in full, completed from reference TRBV11-2 and TRBJ1-5, reads EAGVAQSPRYKIIEKRQSVAFWCNPISGHATLYWYQQILGQGPKLLIQFQNNGVVDDSQLPKDRFSAERLKGVDSTLKIQPAKLEDSAVYLCASSLSGGGGQPQHFGDGTRLSIL.

This clonotype was recorded a few times. The chain joins TRBV12-5 to TRBJ2-7; 8 bases match TRBD1. CDR1 and CDR2 from the germline V gene are LGHNT and FRNRAP. This CDR3 region has 16 residues. J lost 2 bases, V lost 6 bases, and 12 bases had no gene match. This CDR3 is CASGLNPGQAAYEQYF. CDR3 sequence (DNA): TGTGCTAGTGGCTTAAACCCGGGACAGGCGGCCTACGAGCAGTACTTC.

This clonotype was found a few times. This chain links TRBV18 with TRBJ2-5; 9 bases agree with TRBD2. The CDR3 runs to 16 residues. Germline values: CDR1 KGHSH, CDR2 LQKENI. Unmatched junction bases numbered 8, after V lost 3 bases and J lost 3 bases. This chain's CDR3 is CASSPTRASGKETQYF. Written as DNA, the CDR3 is TGTGCCAGCTCACCCACCAGGGCTAGCGGGAAAGAGACCCAGTACTTC.